Shown below are 11 T cell receptor beta chains from a single sample sequenced in a study of shared clonotypes between healthy human individuals. Profiled with immunoSEQ multiplex PCR; TCRdb holds only in-frame clones, not every one. Among more than 500,000 clones listed, more than 95% were seen once. Sequencing was carried out using naive CD4+ T cells sorted from blood. The subset denotes: CD45RA+ positively selected. The receptor source for this set is a woman in her twenties or thirties in good health.

This chain connects TRBV18 to TRBJ1-4; tentative D call: TRBD1 (5 bases). Between the trimmed V and J ends, which lost 4 bases and 8 bases, there was a span of 17 bases. CDR3 length: 15 residues. Per the germline V gene, CDR1 is KGHSH and CDR2 is LQKENI. In DNA form, the CDR3 reads TGTGCCAGCTCACGCCGGGACGCCATAGGAGAAAAACTGTTTTTT. This sequence encodes CASSRRDAIGEKLFF.

The gene calls are TRBV5-5 and TRBJ1-2; D not resolved. Trimming cost V 0 bases and J 1 base, with 7 bases left between them. The length of the CDR3 is 14 residues. Germline loops: CDR1 SGHKS, CDR2 YYEKEE (reference sequence). The CDR3 DNA sequence: TGTGCCAGCAGCTTGGCCTACAATAACTATGGCTACACCTTC. It yields the protein CASSLAYNNYGYTF.

V and J are TRBV15 and TRBJ2-2; TRBD2 agrees at 14 bases. V shed 1 base and J 4 bases; nucleotides not matched to a gene: 2. The germline gives CDR1 LNHNV, CDR2 YYDKDF (reference sequence). This CDR3 region has 17 residues. Here the CDR3 reads CATSRGGLAGATGELFF. CDR3 bases: TGTGCCACCAGCAGAGGGGGACTAGCGGGGGCCACCGGGGAGCTGTTTTTT.

The chain links TRBV25-1 to TRBJ2-3; D not resolved. CDR1 is MGHDK, CDR2 SYGVNS, per germline. V lost 8 bases to trimming and J lost 6 bases, with 15 bases between them. This CDR3 has 13 amino acids. The CDR3 region has the DNA TGTGCCAGCCAGAATGTCATGGCCGATACGCAGTATTTT. This sequence encodes CASQNVMADTQYF.

This sequence joins TRBV5-1 and TRBJ2-2; 7 bases are a match to TRBD1. V lost 5 bases to trimming and J lost 0 bases; unmatched junction nucleotides: 7. Per the germline V gene, CDR1 is SGHRS and CDR2 is YFSETQ. CDR3 length: 16 amino acids. CDR3 protein: CASRYSGTANTGELFF. In nucleotides, the CDR3 is TGCGCCAGCAGATATTCCGGGACAGCGAACACCGGGGAGCTGTTTTTT.

Details on this clone: The junction and the germline gene differ at one end; a read error may be behind it. The chain combines TRBV2 with TRBJ2-7; 11 bases are shared with TRBD2. Germline loops: CDR1 SNHLY, CDR2 FYNNEI. CDR3 size: 14 residues. CDR3: CASSGLAGLDEQYF. CDR3 nucleotide sequence: TGTGCCAGCAGTGGACTAGCGGGACTAGACGAACAGTACTTC. Supplemented by reference TRBV2 and TRBJ2-7, the full variable domain reads EPEVTQTPSHQVTQMGQEVILRCVPISNHLYFYWYRQILGQKVEFLVSFYNNEISEKSEIFDDQFSVERPDGSNFTLKIRSTKLEDSAMYFCASSGLAGLDEQYFGPGTRLTVT.

The chain uses TRBV2 and TRBJ2-7; TRBD2 might be the D (5 bases). Trimming took 8 bases from V and 0 from J, leaving 11 bases between them. The CDR3 totals 13 residues. The V gene's germline CDR1 is SNHLY and CDR2 FYNNEI. CDR3 coding DNA: TGTGCCAGCGGCCCGGGGAGCTCCTACGAGCAGTACTTC. This codes for CASGPGSSYEQYF.

V gene TRBV10-3 combines with J gene TRBJ2-3; 11 bases are shared with TRBD2. Unmatched junction bases numbered 6, after V lost 7 bases and J lost 3 bases. This CDR3 region has 15 residues. Germline V gene sequence: CDR1 ENHRY, CDR2 SYGVKD. The CDR3 sequence is CAITPGLAETDTQYF. The CDR3 DNA is TGTGCCATCACCCCGGGACTAGCGGAGACAGATACGCAGTATTTT.

This sequence joins TRBV11-2 and TRBJ1-2, with unresolved D. Trimming took 3 bases from V and 2 from J, leaving 10 bases between them. The CDR3 loop spans 14 amino acids. Germline V gene lookup returns CDR1 SGHAT and CDR2 FQNNGV. CDR3 sequence: CASSFLKQNYGYTF. In DNA form, the CDR3 reads TGTGCCAGCAGCTTTCTGAAACAGAACTATGGCTACACCTTC.

The chain recombines TRBV11-2 with TRBJ1-1, with a possible D match to TRBD1 (6 bases). Trimming left V 5 bases short and J 1 base short, with 14 bases between. CDR1 and CDR2 (germline): SGHAT, FQNNGV. This CDR3 comprises 15 residues. The CDR3 loop is CASSAATGWNTEAFF. DNA for the CDR3: TGTGCCAGCAGCGCCGCAACAGGGTGGAACACTGAAGCTTTCTTT. Based on the CDR3 plus reference TRBV11-2 and TRBJ1-1, the full variable domain is EAGVAQSPRYKIIEKRQSVAFWCNPISGHATLYWYQQILGQGPKLLIQFQNNGVVDDSQLPKDRFSAERLKGVDSTLKIQPAKLEDSAVYLCASSAATGWNTEAFFGQGTRLTVV.

The V call is TRBV19, the J call TRBJ2-7, with TRBD2 matching over 10 bases. Per the germline V gene, CDR1 is LNHDA and CDR2 is SQIVND (reference sequence). The CDR3 is 17 residues long. J gave up 4 bases and V 4 bases, and 13 bases lay outside the gene matches. In nucleotides, the CDR3 is TGTGCCAGTAGTAACCAGTGGACTAGCGGAATGCTTTACGAGCAGTACTTC. It is translated as CASSNQWTSGMLYEQYF. The full variable domain, in which reference TRBV19 and TRBJ2-7 provide the parts outside the CDR3, is DGGITQSPKYLFRKEGQNVTLSCEQNLNHDAMYWYRQDPGQGLRLIYYSQIVNDFQKGDIAEGYSVSREKKESFPLTVTSAQKNPTAFYLCASSNQWTSGMLYEQYFGPGTRLTVT.